This TCR beta chain was obtained from a study of blood T cells in healthy people across ages. The authors ran a second PCR of roughly 7 to 11 cycles using a sample-barcoded 5' primer and a J-beta primer mix. TCRdb analysed the 5' RACE reads with MiXCR anew, one entry per CDR3 protein. The data contain around 500,000 distinct CDR3 sequences, over 25% of them singletons. Study-level findings and limits: Long-lived donors had more naive CD4+ cells and higher diversity than aged donors. A strong correlation between TCR beta diversity and naive T cell percentage was seen.

The amount of total RNA extracted per sample was at least 5.5 micrograms. V lost 6 bases and J 1 base, leaving 12 bases between the germline ends. CDR3 length: 14 residues. Per the germline V gene, CDR1 is SEHNR and CDR2 is FQNEAQ (reference sequence). This clonotype was counted a few times. What it binds is unknown. The sample was also reused in another study, on T cells of mothers and their children. That study adds: T cell clones that were persistent and microchimeric went undetected.

Sequences were obtained from blood. The chain is built from TRBV7-9 and TRBJ2-5, with a possible D match to TRBD1 (5 bases). The source of this sequence is a boy aged 2 to 10 in good health. CDR3 sequence reads: CASSQTTAQETQYF. DNA of the CDR3: TGTGCCAGCAGTCAGACGACAGCCCAAGAGACCCAGTACTTC.